The 25 T cell receptor beta chains given below trace back to one sample, sequenced in a study of T-cell reconstitution after alpha-beta-depleted transplantation in children (dated by TCRdb to between 2015 and 2016). Receptors were amplified or captured by PCR. TCRdb lists the instrument as Illumina HiSeq 2500. To normalize quantification of the TCRbeta repertoire, the TCR libraries were built with molecular barcoding that relied on unique molecular identifiers. The public reads were quality trimmed at Q25 with fastp and then assembled into clones with MiXCR by TCRdb, keeping productive beta chains. Each CDR3 protein gets just one entry, which takes the most common genes and DNA from the rows behind it. The sample table contains more than 60,000 distinct CDR3 sequences; only one count was recorded for about 6.7% of them. The top ten constitute less than 3% of the sample. Sequences were derived from PBMCs from the stem cell graft donor, sampled from the stem cell graft. All receptors derive from a human donor who donated a stem cell graft to a child with acute lymphoblastic leukemia.

This clonotype came up many times. V is TRBV20-1 and J is TRBJ2-1; D tentatively reads TRBD1 or TRBD2 (5 bases each). Germline CDR1 reads DFQATT; CDR2 reads SNEGSKA (reference sequence). V lost 2 bases to trimming and J lost 9 bases, with 14 bases between them. The CDR3 length is 13 residues. This chain's CDR3 is CSARLRSGGEQFF. The CDR3 DNA follows: TGCAGTGCTAGACTCCGTAGTGGGGGTGAGCAGTTCTTC.

There are many counts of this clonotype. V and J are TRBV29-1 and TRBJ1-3; no definite D call. The CDR3 is 14 amino acids. Germline V gene sequence: CDR1 SQVTM, CDR2 ANQGSEA. V lost 2 bases and J 0 bases, leaving 8 bases between the germline ends. The CDR3 region has the DNA TGCAGCGTTGAATTGCCGTACTCTGGAAACACCATATATTTT. Translation: CSVELPYSGNTIYF.

This clonotype occurred many times. V is TRBV18 and J is TRBJ2-3; D call uncertain. The CDR3 is made up of 16 amino acids. The germline V gene has CDR1 KGHSH and CDR2 LQKENI. The V and J ends lost 4 bases and 1 base respectively, with 15 bases between them. Written as DNA, the CDR3 is TGTGCCAGCTCACTTGGTTTAAGAGACCGCACAGATACGCAGTATTTT. Translating gives CASSLGLRDRTDTQYF.

In this sample, this clonotype turned up a few times. A much larger clonotype is one base distant, so this may be a read error. This rearrangement joins TRBV16 to TRBJ2-1, with unresolved D. V was trimmed by 0 bases and J by 6 bases, leaving 9 bases between them. The germline gives CDR1 KGHSY, CDR2 FQNENV. The CDR3 has 14 amino acids. The CDR3 reads CASSQSSLSNEQFF. In DNA, the CDR3 is TGTGCCAGCAGCCAATCCTCCCTTTCCAATGAGCAGTTCTTC.

This clonotype was observed a handful of times. The chain uses TRBV20-1 and TRBJ2-1; D unresolved. Between the trimmed V and J ends, which lost 6 bases and 9 bases, there was a span of 12 bases. Per germline, CDR1 DFQATT and CDR2 SNEGSKA (reference sequence). The CDR3 has 11 amino acids. The CDR3 loop reads CSAVRDVEQFF. The CDR3 nucleotides read TGCAGTGCCGTACGAGATGTTGAGCAGTTCTTC.

This clonotype was found a few times. This chain uses TRBV25-1 with TRBJ2-5; D is unclear. Germline CDR1 is MGHDK and CDR2 is SYGVNS. The V gene lost 3 bases and the J gene lost 1 base, with 6 bases spanning the gap. This CDR3 comprises 13 residues. The CDR3: CASSERLQETQYF. CDR3 nucleotide sequence: TGTGCCAGCAGTGAGCGGCTCCAAGAGACCCAGTACTTC.

This clonotype was seen only a few times. The CDR3 DNA follows: TGCAGTGCTAGAGTCCCCAAGCGGCTCACAGATACGCAGTATTTT. Protein product: CSARVPKRLTDTQYF. The V gene is TRBV20-1, the J gene TRBJ2-3; D is perhaps TRBD2 (5 bases). The CDR3 runs 15 residues. V shed 1 base and J shed 2 bases, with 13 bases lying between them. From germline, CDR1 is DFQATT and CDR2 SNEGSKA (reference sequence).

This clonotype was seen at least ten times. The V call is TRBV5-1, the J call TRBJ2-2; D gene ambiguous. Germline-derived CDR1 and CDR2 are SGHRS and YFSETQ. The CDR3 consists of 14 residues. V lost 4 bases and J lost 2, with 9 bases in between. CDR3 protein: CASSGVANTGELFF. CDR3 nucleotide sequence: TGCGCCAGCAGCGGAGTAGCAAACACCGGGGAGCTGTTTTTT.

Many counts were recorded for this clonotype. This chain joins TRBV7-9 and TRBJ2-5; D possibly uses TRBD1 or TRBD2 (5 bases each). This CDR3 contains 16 residues. Germline CDR1 reads SEHNR; CDR2 reads FQNEAQ (reference sequence). The ends were cut back, 5 bases at V and 5 bases at J, with 21 bases in the middle. The CDR3 DNA follows: TGTGCCAGCAGCCTGGGGGACCGGCCCCAAAGGGAGACCCAGTACTTC. It yields the protein CASSLGDRPQRETQYF.

This clonotype was observed a few times. This chain uses TRBV6-2 or TRBV6-3 with TRBJ2-1, with 8 nucleotides matching TRBD2. V trimming: 7 bases; J trimming: 5 bases; junction bases outside the gene matches: 10. CDR3 length: 15 residues. Germline values: CDR1 MNHEY, CDR2 SVGEGT. The CDR3 here is CASTLGGGINNEQFF. The CDR3 DNA sequence: TGTGCCAGCACCCTTGGCGGGGGGATTAACAATGAGCAGTTCTTC.

This clonotype appeared many times. CDR3 coding DNA: TGTGCCAGCAGTTTTCCCTGGGGCGGGAGGACAGATACGCAGTATTTT. Translating it yields CASSFPWGGRTDTQYF. V is TRBV12-3 or TRBV12-4 and J is TRBJ2-3; 8 bases agree with TRBD2. The CDR3 is made up of 16 amino acids. The ends lost 3 bases at V and 3 bases at J; junction bases unmatched: 8.

Comment on this clonotype: One junction end disagrees with the germline gene, perhaps due to a read error. This rearrangement joins TRBV7-7 to TRBJ1-1; D unclear. This CDR3 is built from 13 residues. Germline CDR1 reads SSHAT; CDR2 reads FNYEAQ (reference sequence). As DNA, the CDR3 is TGTGCTAGCAGCTTGAGGGTGGACACTGAAGCTTTCTTT. Translating it yields CASSLRVDTEAFF.

The V and J genes are TRBV27 and TRBJ1-6, with D maybe TRBD1 (5 bases). Between the trimmed V and J ends, which lost 7 bases and 7 bases, there was a span of 17 bases. CDR1 is MNHEY, CDR2 SMNVEV, per germline (reference sequence). The CDR3 length is 15 residues. The CDR3 loop is CASKRDGTKNSPLHF. Here the CDR3 DNA reads TGTGCCAGCAAACGGGATGGGACTAAAAATTCACCCCTCCACTTT.

This clonotype was recorded a few times. The V gene is TRBV27, the J gene TRBJ1-4, with 8 bases that match TRBD1. The trim removed 2 bases at V and 5 bases at J, leaving 7 bases unmatched. Germline V CDR1 and CDR2: MNHEY, SMNVEV (reference sequence). This CDR3 has 16 amino acids. DNA for the CDR3: TGTGCCAGCAGTTTAGGGCAGGGGGCGCCGAATGAAAAACTGTTTTTT. Protein product: CASSLGQGAPNEKLFF.

This clonotype was detected ten times or more. V is TRBV7-2 and J is TRBJ2-3, with D possibly matching TRBD2 (6 bases). This CDR3 comprises 14 residues. The ends were cut back, 3 bases at V and 1 base at J, with 8 bases in the middle. Germline V gives CDR1 SGHTA, CDR2 FQGNSA. The CDR3 reads CASSFSGGTDTQYF. CDR3 in DNA: TGTGCCAGCAGCTTCTCGGGGGGCACAGATACGCAGTATTTT.

This clonotype was recorded at least ten times. At one end, the junction sequence differs from germline, possibly due to a read error. CDR3 loop: CSVGAGLTNEKLFF. In DNA, the CDR3 is TGCAGCGTTGGGGCAGGGTTAACTAATGAAAAACTTTTTTTT. The chain uses TRBV29-1 and TRBJ1-4; weak D call: TRBD1 (5 bases). The length of the CDR3 is 14 residues. The germline V gene encodes CDR1 SQVTM and CDR2 ANQGSEA.

This clonotype was found many times. This sequence joins TRBV11-2 and TRBJ2-7, with D tentatively TRBD1 or TRBD2 (5 bases each). The CDR3 runs 16 residues. The V end lost 4 bases, the J end lost 2 bases, and 18 bases lay between the germline ends. From germline, CDR1 is SGHAT and CDR2 FQNNGV. CDR3 sequence reads: CASSSLSGQPTYEQYF. DNA for the CDR3: TGTGCCAGCAGCTCCCTGTCGGGGCAGCCGACCTACGAGCAGTACTTC.

This clonotype showed up many times. V and J are TRBV7-2 and TRBJ1-1, with TRBD1 matching over 9 bases. Germline assignment: CDR1 SGHTA and CDR2 FQGNSA. The CDR3 has 15 residues. V trimming: 5 bases; J trimming: 6 bases; junction bases outside the gene matches: 10. The CDR3 spells CASSPEGQGTPEAFF. The DNA for the CDR3 is TGTGCCAGCAGCCCGGAAGGACAGGGGACCCCTGAAGCTTTCTTT.

This clonotype has at least ten counts. The rearrangement links TRBV20-1 to TRBJ2-5, with 7 nucleotides matching TRBD2. This CDR3 is built from 13 residues. V shed 3 bases and J 3 bases; nucleotides not matched to a gene: 4. Germline V CDR1 and CDR2: DFQATT, SNEGSKA (reference sequence). CDR3 region: CSASDGLEETQYF. The CDR3 bases are TGCAGTGCTAGTGACGGACTAGAAGAGACCCAGTACTTC.

The rearrangement joins TRBV6-2 or TRBV6-3 to TRBJ2-3; D possibly corresponds to TRBD2 (6 bases). The V and J ends lost 6 bases and 0 bases respectively, with 7 bases between them. Germline values: CDR1 MNHEY, CDR2 SVGEGT. This CDR3 has 13 residues. For the CDR3, the DNA is TGTGCCAGCAGGGGGGGTAGCACAGATACGCAGTATTTT. The encoded protein is CASRGGSTDTQYF.

The table lists this clonotype with many counts. The chain uses TRBV7-3 and TRBJ2-6, with D maybe TRBD1 (5 bases). CDR1 and CDR2 (germline): SGHTA, FQGTGA. V lost 8 bases and J 0 bases, leaving 20 bases between the germline ends. The CDR3 consists of 18 residues. The CDR3 spells CASQPAAGIYSGANVLTF. The CDR3 DNA is TGTGCCAGCCAACCGGCGGCAGGGATTTACTCTGGGGCCAACGTCCTGACTTTC.

This clonotype was observed at least ten times. The chain joins TRBV7-9 to TRBJ1-4, with D perhaps matching TRBD1 (5 bases). The ends were cut back, 5 bases at V and 4 bases at J, with 17 bases in the middle. Germline V gene data show CDR1 as SEHNR and CDR2 as FQNEAQ (reference sequence). The CDR3 spans 16 residues. Here the CDR3 DNA reads TGTGCCAGCAGCCTTATAAACCGGGACGGTAATGAAAAACTGTTTTTT. Translated, it gives CASSLINRDGNEKLFF.

In this sample, this clonotype turned up many times. The chain has TRBV7-2 and TRBJ1-1, with D possibly matching TRBD1 (5 bases). V was pared by 6 bases and J by 3 bases, with 11 bases between. The length of the CDR3 is 13 residues. Germline V gene data show CDR1 as SGHTA and CDR2 as FQGNSA. CDR3 nucleotides: TGTGCCAGCAGAGCCCGGGGGGACACTGAAGCTTTCTTT. It encodes CASRARGDTEAFF.

There are many counts of this clonotype. The rearrangement links TRBV11-2 to TRBJ2-5; D uncertain. There are 15 residues in the CDR3. V lost 1 base and J lost 0, with 9 bases in between. From germline, CDR1 is SGHAT and CDR2 FQNNGV. CDR3 nucleotide sequence: TGTGCCAGCAGCTTAGGAGCGATTTACCAAGAGACCCAGTACTTC. It codes for CASSLGAIYQETQYF.

The chain couples TRBV7-6 to TRBJ2-2; the match to TRBD2 covers 12 bases. Germline CDR1 and CDR2: SGHVS and FNYEAQ. Germline trimming cut 2 bases from V and 4 bases from J; bases unmatched to any gene: 2. This CDR3 is 16 amino acids long. The CDR3 spells CASSLKLAGGTGELFF. As DNA, the CDR3 is TGTGCCAGCAGCTTAAAACTAGCGGGGGGCACCGGGGAGCTGTTTTTT.